This entry lists 30 T cell receptor beta chains sequenced from one sample in a study of T cells in Graves' hyperthyroidism and ophthalmopathy. Researchers took RNA transcripts and amplified the TCR beta CDR3 regions from them. HTBI primers were used for first-round RT-PCR of the TCR CDR3. TCRdb re-analysed the multiplex PCR reads in MiXCR, keeping a single row per CDR3 protein. The sample comprises roughly 700,000 distinct CDR3 sequences, about 18% of which are singletons, and about a sixth rests with the top ten. Sequencing was carried out using blood. The receptors derive from a man aged 50 or older with Graves' hyperthyroidism.

In its sample, this clonotype was seen many times. CDR3 bases: TGTGCCAGCAGCGTAGCAACGATGGGCACTGAAGCTTTCTTT. Amino acids: CASSVATMGTEAFF. The V call is TRBV9, the J call TRBJ1-1; D unclear. This CDR3 region has 14 residues. Germline V gene lookup returns CDR1 SGDLS and CDR2 YYNGEE. The V end was cut by 0 bases, the J end by 4 bases, with 10 bases between.

Ten or more counts support this clonotype. The V call is TRBV12-3 or TRBV12-4, the J call TRBJ2-5; 11 bases fit TRBD1. Trimming removed 6 bases from V and 7 bases from J; junction bases left unmatched: 7. This CDR3 has 14 amino acids. This CDR3 reads CASRQDGTGGTQYF. CDR3 DNA: TGTGCCAGCAGACAAGACGGGACAGGGGGGACCCAGTACTTC.

This chain links TRBV18 with TRBJ2-1, with 7 bases that match TRBD1. V was clipped by 5 bases and J by 3 bases; unmatched bases: 7. Looked up from germline, CDR1 is KGHSH and CDR2 is LQKENI. The CDR3 loop spans 15 amino acids. The CDR3: CASSMGQTLYNEQFF. The CDR3 bases are TGTGCCAGCTCAATGGGACAGACCCTCTACAATGAGCAGTTCTTC.

In this sample, this clonotype turned up once. V gene TRBV15 combines with J gene TRBJ2-1; a possible D gene is TRBD2 (5 bases). The CDR3 length is 18 residues. Trimming removed 1 base at V and 0 bases at J, with 16 bases between. Germline V gene data show CDR1 as LNHNV and CDR2 as YYDKDF (reference sequence). CDR3 protein: CATSRATTRGSSYNEQFF. CDR3 nucleotide sequence: TGTGCCACCAGCAGAGCAACAACTCGTGGGAGCTCCTACAATGAGCAGTTCTTC. Drawing the rest from reference TRBV15 and TRBJ2-1, the complete variable domain is DAMVIQNPRYQVTQFGKPVTLSCSQTLNHNVMYWYQQKSSQAPKLLFHYYDKDFNNEADTPDNFQSRRPNTSFCFLDIRSPGLGDTAMYLCATSRATTRGSSYNEQFFGPGTRLTVL.

The gene calls are TRBV28 and TRBJ1-6, with no clear D. Germline V gives CDR1 MDHEN, CDR2 SYDVKM. The CDR3 runs 15 residues. V lost 6 bases, J lost 9 bases, and 18 bases lay in between. CDR3 nucleotide sequence: TGTGCCAGCAGCCCCCTGGTCACCGCCGGTTCACCCCTCCACTTT. Translation: CASSPLVTAGSPLHF.

The sample holds many counts of this clonotype. This chain uses TRBV11-2 with TRBJ2-1; TRBD2 agrees at 9 bases. CDR3 length equals 15 residues. V was clipped by 5 bases and J by 3 bases; unmatched bases: 5. In germline, CDR1 is SGHAT, CDR2 FQNNGV. CDR3 sequence reads: CASSIAGVNYNEQFF. The CDR3 region has the DNA TGTGCCAGCAGCATAGCGGGAGTTAACTACAATGAGCAGTTCTTC.

This clonotype turned up a few times. The genes are TRBV10-2 and TRBJ1-2, with D uncertain. V shed 2 bases and J shed 4 bases, with 11 bases lying between them. This CDR3 spans 14 amino acids. Looked up from germline, CDR1 is WSHSY and CDR2 is SAAADI. CDR3 sequence: CASSEGLKAYGYTF. Written as DNA, the CDR3 is TGCGCCAGCAGTGAGGGCCTTAAGGCCTATGGCTACACCTTC.

The sample holds many counts of this clonotype. V usage is TRBV9 and J usage is TRBJ2-3; 10 bases map to TRBD2. The CDR3 runs 20 residues. CDR1 is SGDLS, CDR2 YYNGEE, per germline. V lost 3 bases, J lost 2 bases, and 18 bases stayed unmatched. The CDR3 bases are TGTGCCAGCAGCGATCCGATACCTAGCGGGAGAGATTATCCCACAGATACGCAGTATTTT. This translates into CASSDPIPSGRDYPTDTQYF.

This clonotype was recorded a few times. This chain links TRBV11-2 with TRBJ2-2; no reliable D call. The germline gives CDR1 SGHAT, CDR2 FQNNGV. The V gene lost 8 bases and the J gene lost 0 bases, with 10 bases spanning the gap. The CDR3 length is 14 residues. The CDR3: CASRRNPNTGELFF. CDR3 coding DNA: TGTGCCAGCCGACGGAACCCGAACACCGGGGAGCTGTTTTTT.

This clonotype appeared many times. The chain couples TRBV19 to TRBJ1-5; 7 bases are shared with TRBD1. Germline CDR1 is LNHDA and CDR2 is SQIVND (reference sequence). This CDR3 contains 14 residues. J was trimmed by 3 bases and V by 6 bases; bases with no gene match: 5. The CDR3 loop reads CASSGTADNQPQHF. In DNA form, the CDR3 reads TGTGCCAGTAGCGGGACAGCCGACAATCAGCCCCAGCATTTT.

The chain employs TRBV7-9 and TRBJ1-3; D unclear. Deletions cut 4 bases from V and 0 bases from J, with 7 bases between. Germline V gene lookup returns CDR1 SEHNR and CDR2 FQNEAQ (reference sequence). The CDR3 runs to 14 residues. The CDR3 is CASSSQLSGNTIYF. The CDR3 coding sequence is TGTGCCAGCAGCTCACAGCTCTCTGGAAACACCATATATTTT.

This clonotype was detected only a few times. This sequence joins TRBV19 and TRBJ2-2, with TRBD1 identical over 10 bases. From germline, CDR1 is LNHDA and CDR2 SQIVND (reference sequence). V lost 4 bases to trimming and J lost 6 bases; unmatched junction nucleotides: 5. This CDR3 region has 15 residues. The CDR3 DNA follows: TGTGCCAGTAGTAGGCCGGGACAGGGGCCCGGGGAGCTGTTTTTT. Translation gives CASSRPGQGPGELFF.

In its sample, this clonotype was seen many times. The chain is built from TRBV11-1 and TRBJ2-4; D gene uncertain. Germline CDR1 is SGHAT and CDR2 is FQDESV (reference sequence). Trimming took off 1 base at V and 5 bases at J, with 3 bases between the two ends. This CDR3 has 12 amino acids. In DNA, the CDR3 is TGTGCCAGCAGCTTAGGTCAAAACATTCAGTACTTC. It encodes CASSLGQNIQYF.

This clonotype was seen repeatedly, ten times or more. The CDR3 spells CASSEFRLNTEAFF. CDR3 DNA: TGTGCCAGCAGCGAATTCAGATTGAACACTGAAGCTTTCTTT. V usage is TRBV28 and J usage is TRBJ1-1; D not certain. CDR1 and CDR2 (germline): MDHEN, SYDVKM. This CDR3 comprises 14 residues. Trimming pared 6 bases from V and 0 bases from J, leaving 11 bases between.

This clonotype was recorded many times. The chain joins TRBV5-1 to TRBJ2-1, with D maybe TRBD2 (6 bases). CDR3 size: 15 residues. The germline CDR1 and CDR2 sequences are SGHRS and YFSETQ. V was shortened by 2 bases and J by 0 bases, with 9 bases between the two germline ends. CDR3 sequence: CASSFLGGSYNEQFF. The CDR3 DNA sequence: TGCGCCAGCAGCTTTCTCGGGGGCTCCTACAATGAGCAGTTCTTC.

The V call is TRBV4-3, the J call TRBJ1-4; no firm D call. The germline CDR1 and CDR2 sequences are LGHNA and YSLEER. The V and J ends lost 1 base and 7 bases respectively, with 13 bases between them. This CDR3 contains 15 residues. CDR3 in amino acids: CASSQGATFGEKLFF. CDR3 nucleotide sequence: TGCGCCAGCAGCCAAGGGGCGACATTTGGTGAAAAACTGTTTTTT.

This clonotype was seen only a few times. This CDR3 is CASTGSGLSGGSYEQYF. Here the CDR3 DNA reads TGTGCCAGCACGGGGTCAGGCCTTAGCGGGGGCTCCTACGAGCAGTACTTC. This chain links TRBV28 with TRBJ2-7, with 9 bases fitting TRBD2. V shed 7 bases, J shed 0 bases, and the junction held 13 bases outside the gene matches. Germline V gene data show CDR1 as MDHEN and CDR2 as SYDVKM. The CDR3 covers 17 residues.

The sample holds many counts of this clonotype. The chain carries TRBV27 and TRBJ2-7, with TRBD2 identical over 7 bases. Per the germline V gene, CDR1 is MNHEY and CDR2 is SMNVEV (reference sequence). V was clipped by 4 bases and J by 4 bases; unmatched bases: 7. The CDR3 length is 14 residues. CDR3 coding DNA: TGTGCCAGCAGTTCCGGAGGACTAGGGTACGAGCAGTACTTC. As protein: CASSSGGLGYEQYF.

This clonotype was detected a few times. V and J are TRBV5-5 and TRBJ2-2; TRBD2 aligns across 7 bases. The germline gives CDR1 SGHKS, CDR2 YYEKEE (reference sequence). Trimming removed 2 bases from V and 7 bases from J; junction bases left unmatched: 11. The CDR3 is made up of 16 amino acids. Here the CDR3 reads CASSFTLAVPIGELFF. In DNA, the CDR3 is TGTGCCAGCAGCTTTACTCTAGCGGTACCAATCGGGGAGCTGTTTTTT. The variable domain in full, completed from reference TRBV5-5 and TRBJ2-2, reads DAGVTQSPTHLIKTRGQQVTLRCSPISGHKSVSWYQQVLGQGPQFIFQYYEKEERGRGNFPDRFSARQFPNYSSELNVNALLLGDSALYLCASSFTLAVPIGELFFGEGSRLTVL.

This clonotype was seen ten or more times. This chain uses TRBV9 with TRBJ1-1; TRBD1 aligns across 10 bases. This CDR3 region has 18 residues. Unmatched junction bases numbered 13, after V lost 4 bases and J lost 1 base. The germline gives CDR1 SGDLS, CDR2 YYNGEE. CDR3 nucleotide sequence: TGTGCCAGCAGCTCCGGGACAGGGGATATGGGGTCGAACACTGAAGCTTTCTTT. As protein: CASSSGTGDMGSNTEAFF.

The chain links TRBV5-4 to TRBJ2-3; D is unresolved. From germline, CDR1 is SGHNT and CDR2 YYREEE (reference sequence). This CDR3 is 13 amino acids long. V was shortened by 2 bases and J by 5 bases, with 9 bases between the two germline ends. The CDR3 spells CASSLSNGDTQYF. The DNA of the CDR3 is TGTGCCAGCAGCTTATCGAATGGAGATACGCAGTATTTT.

The chain uses TRBV6-2 or TRBV6-3 and TRBJ2-1, with no clear D. Germline CDR1 reads MNHEY; CDR2 reads SVGEGT. The CDR3 contains 13 residues. Trimming pared 1 base from V and 5 bases from J, leaving 6 bases between. Here the CDR3 reads CASSYWQDNEQFF. CDR3 DNA: TGTGCCAGCAGTTACTGGCAAGACAATGAGCAGTTCTTC.

This clonotype has just a few counts. The CDR3: CASSQLREGETQYF. The CDR3 region has the DNA TGTGCCAGCTCACAACTCAGGGAAGGGGAGACCCAGTACTTC. J is TRBJ2-5 and V is TRBV18; D is possibly TRBD1 (5 bases). The CDR3 is 14 residues long. Germline CDR1 reads KGHSH; CDR2 reads LQKENI. Trimming took 4 bases from V and 5 from J, leaving 14 bases between them.

This clonotype was seen many times. The chain links TRBV2 to TRBJ1-1, with TRBD1 matching 8 bases. Germline lookup yields CDR1 SNHLY and CDR2 FYNNEI. V lost 6 bases, J lost 5 bases, and 11 bases stayed unmatched. The CDR3 has 15 amino acids. The CDR3: CASRGTGQEGTEAFF. The CDR3 DNA reads TGTGCCAGCAGGGGGACAGGACAGGAGGGTACTGAAGCTTTCTTT. The full variable domain, with the rest looked up from reference TRBV2 and TRBJ1-1, is EPEVTQTPSHQVTQMGQEVILRCVPISNHLYFYWYRQILGQKVEFLVSFYNNEISEKSEIFDDQFSVERPDGSNFTLKIRSTKLEDSAMYFCASRGTGQEGTEAFFGQGTRLTVV.

This clonotype was picked up many times. For the CDR3, the DNA is TGTGCCAGCAGTTTGACGGGACAGGGAACCTACGAGCAGTACTTC. Amino acids: CASSLTGQGTYEQYF. This rearrangement joins TRBV28 to TRBJ2-7, with 9 bases lining up with TRBD1. CDR3 length equals 15 residues. V lost 3 bases to trimming and J lost 2 bases; unmatched junction nucleotides: 5. The V gene's germline CDR1 is MDHEN and CDR2 SYDVKM.

This clonotype showed up just once. DNA of the CDR3: TGTGCCAGTAGTATGAGCGGGAGGATAGGGCGGAATGAGCAGTTCTTC. Translating it yields CASSMSGRIGRNEQFF. The chain employs TRBV19 and TRBJ2-1; 9 bases line up with TRBD2. The CDR3 spans 16 residues. Per germline, CDR1 LNHDA and CDR2 SQIVND (reference sequence). V trimming: 3 bases; J trimming: 7 bases; junction bases outside the gene matches: 10.

This clonotype was seen many times. The V gene is TRBV3-1, the J gene TRBJ2-2; weak D call: TRBD1 (7 bases). V was trimmed by 7 bases and J by 1 base, leaving 16 bases between them. Germline V gives CDR1 LGHDT, CDR2 YNNKEL (reference sequence). The CDR3 runs 16 residues. The CDR3 nucleotides read TGTGCCAGCACCACCGCGGGACAGAAGAACACCGGGGAGCTGTTTTTT. Its translation is CASTTAGQKNTGELFF.

This clonotype has at least ten counts. The V call is TRBV3-1, the J call TRBJ2-1; 8 positions match TRBD2. CDR3 length: 15 residues. From germline, CDR1 is LGHDT and CDR2 YNNKEL (reference sequence). After removal of 1 base from V and 4 bases from J, the junction contained 3 bases not matched to a gene. The CDR3 is CASSQAAGEYNEQFF. DNA for the CDR3: TGTGCCAGCAGCCAAGCAGCGGGAGAATACAATGAGCAGTTCTTC.

This chain connects TRBV7-6 to TRBJ2-1; 14 nucleotides match TRBD2. CDR1 and CDR2 from the germline V gene are SGHVS and FNYEAQ. This CDR3 contains 15 residues. V trimming: 1 base; J trimming: 8 bases; junction bases outside the gene matches: 1. Here the CDR3 reads CASSLGTSGRHEQFF. CDR3 nucleotides: TGTGCCAGCAGCTTAGGGACTAGCGGGAGGCATGAGCAGTTCTTC.

This clonotype occurred many times. The chain employs TRBV9 and TRBJ2-3; 7 nucleotides agree with TRBD2. V dropped 3 bases and J dropped 5; count of bases not matched to a gene: 15. The CDR3 is made up of 17 amino acids. The germline V gene has CDR1 SGDLS and CDR2 YYNGEE. The CDR3 sequence is CASSATGSAGAQDTQYF. The CDR3 DNA sequence: TGTGCCAGCAGCGCCACAGGATCCGCGGGAGCTCAAGATACGCAGTATTTT.